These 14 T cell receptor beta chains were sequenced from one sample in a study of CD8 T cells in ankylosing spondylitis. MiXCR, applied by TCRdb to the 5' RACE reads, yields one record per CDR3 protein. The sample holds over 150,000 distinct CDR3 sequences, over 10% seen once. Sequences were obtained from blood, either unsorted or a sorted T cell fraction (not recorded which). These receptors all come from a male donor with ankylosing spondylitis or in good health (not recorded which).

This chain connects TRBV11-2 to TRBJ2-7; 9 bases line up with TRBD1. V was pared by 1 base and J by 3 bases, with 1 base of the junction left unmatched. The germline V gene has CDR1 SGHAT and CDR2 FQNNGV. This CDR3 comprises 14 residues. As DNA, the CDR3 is TGTGCCAGCAGCTTAGTGACAGGGGGCTACGAGCAGTACTTC. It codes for CASSLVTGGYEQYF.

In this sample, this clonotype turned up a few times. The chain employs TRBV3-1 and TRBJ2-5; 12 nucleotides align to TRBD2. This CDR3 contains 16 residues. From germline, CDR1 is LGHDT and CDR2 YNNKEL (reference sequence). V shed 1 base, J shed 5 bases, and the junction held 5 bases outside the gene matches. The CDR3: CASSQVGLAGGETQYF. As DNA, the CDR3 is TGTGCCAGCAGCCAAGTCGGGCTAGCGGGAGGGGAGACCCAGTACTTC.

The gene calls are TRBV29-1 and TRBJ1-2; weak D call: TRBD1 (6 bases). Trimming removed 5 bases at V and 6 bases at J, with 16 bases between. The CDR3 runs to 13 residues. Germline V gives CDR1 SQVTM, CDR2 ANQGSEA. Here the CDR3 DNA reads TGCAGCGTTACAGGGCTGGGCTTTGATGGCTACACCTTC. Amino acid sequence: CSVTGLGFDGYTF.

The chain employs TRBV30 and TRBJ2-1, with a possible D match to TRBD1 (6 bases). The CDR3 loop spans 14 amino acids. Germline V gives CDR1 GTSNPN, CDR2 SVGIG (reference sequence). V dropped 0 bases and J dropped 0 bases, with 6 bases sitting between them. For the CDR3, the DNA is TGTGCCTGGAGTGTAGGGGGCTCCTACAATGAGCAGTTCTTC. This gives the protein CAWSVGGSYNEQFF.

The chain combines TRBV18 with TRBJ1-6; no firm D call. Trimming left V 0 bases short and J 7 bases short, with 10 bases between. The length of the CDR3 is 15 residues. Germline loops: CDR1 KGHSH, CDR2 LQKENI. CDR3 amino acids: CASSPPPAGNSPLHF. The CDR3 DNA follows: TGTGCCAGCTCACCACCCCCAGCGGGGAATTCACCCCTCCACTTT.

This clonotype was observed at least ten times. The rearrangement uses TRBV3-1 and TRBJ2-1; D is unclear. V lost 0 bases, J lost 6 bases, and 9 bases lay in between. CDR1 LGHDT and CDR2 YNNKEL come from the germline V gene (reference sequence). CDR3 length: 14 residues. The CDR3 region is CASSQEGLFNEQFF. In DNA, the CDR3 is TGTGCCAGCAGCCAAGAAGGGCTGTTCAATGAGCAGTTCTTC.

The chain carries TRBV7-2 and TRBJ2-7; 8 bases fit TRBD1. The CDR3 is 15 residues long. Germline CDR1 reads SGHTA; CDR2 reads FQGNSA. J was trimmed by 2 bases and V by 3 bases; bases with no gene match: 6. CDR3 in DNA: TGTGCCAGCAGCTTTCGGGACAGGAGCACCTACGAGCAGTACTTC. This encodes CASSFRDRSTYEQYF.

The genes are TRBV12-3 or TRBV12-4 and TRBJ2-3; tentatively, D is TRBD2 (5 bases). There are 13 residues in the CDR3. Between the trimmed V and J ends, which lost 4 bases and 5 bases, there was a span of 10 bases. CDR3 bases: TGTGCCAGCAGTTCAACTAGAAAAGATACGCAGTATTTT. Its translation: CASSSTRKDTQYF.

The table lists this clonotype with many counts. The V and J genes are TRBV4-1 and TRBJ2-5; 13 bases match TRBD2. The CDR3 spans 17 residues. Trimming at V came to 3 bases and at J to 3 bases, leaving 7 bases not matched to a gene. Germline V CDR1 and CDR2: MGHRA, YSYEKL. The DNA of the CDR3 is TGCGCCAGCAGCCACCCCGGGACTAGCGGGGAAGAAGAGACCCAGTACTTC. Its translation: CASSHPGTSGEEETQYF.

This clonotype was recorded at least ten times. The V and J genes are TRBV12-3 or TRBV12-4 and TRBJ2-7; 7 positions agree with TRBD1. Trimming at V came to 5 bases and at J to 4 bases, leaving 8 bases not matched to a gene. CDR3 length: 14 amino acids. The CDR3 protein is CASSPRDRPYEQYF. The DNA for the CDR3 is TGTGCCAGCAGTCCCCGGGACAGACCTTACGAGCAGTACTTC.

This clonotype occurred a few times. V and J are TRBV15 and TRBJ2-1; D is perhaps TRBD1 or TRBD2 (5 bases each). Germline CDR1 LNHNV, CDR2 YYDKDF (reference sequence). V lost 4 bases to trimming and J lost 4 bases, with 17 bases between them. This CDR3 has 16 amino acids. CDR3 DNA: TGTGCCACCAGCAACCACCGGGACCGCTTGTACAATGAGCAGTTCTTC. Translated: CATSNHRDRLYNEQFF. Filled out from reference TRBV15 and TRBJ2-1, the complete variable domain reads DAMVIQNPRYQVTQFGKPVTLSCSQTLNHNVMYWYQQKSSQAPKLLFHYYDKDFNNEADTPDNFQSRRPNTSFCFLDIRSPGLGDTAMYLCATSNHRDRLYNEQFFGPGTRLTVL.

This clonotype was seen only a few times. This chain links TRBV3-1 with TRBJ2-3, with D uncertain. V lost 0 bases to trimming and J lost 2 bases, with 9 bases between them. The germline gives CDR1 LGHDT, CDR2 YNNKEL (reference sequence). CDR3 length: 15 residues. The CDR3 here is CASSQDSFSTDTQYF. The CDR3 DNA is TGTGCCAGCAGCCAAGATTCGTTTTCCACAGATACGCAGTATTTT.

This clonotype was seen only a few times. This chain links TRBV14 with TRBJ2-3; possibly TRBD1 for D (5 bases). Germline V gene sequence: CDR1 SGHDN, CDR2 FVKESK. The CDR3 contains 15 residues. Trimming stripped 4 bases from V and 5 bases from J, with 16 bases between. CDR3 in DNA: TGTGCCAGCAGCCCAGGGAAGGGGTCAGAAGATACGCAGTATTTT. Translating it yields CASSPGKGSEDTQYF.

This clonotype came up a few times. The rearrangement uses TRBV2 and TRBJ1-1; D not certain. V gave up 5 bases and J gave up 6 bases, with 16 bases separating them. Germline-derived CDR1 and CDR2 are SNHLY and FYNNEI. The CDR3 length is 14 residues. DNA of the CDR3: TGTGCCAGCAGTCCCGGGCCTCAATCCCCTGAAGCTTTCTTT. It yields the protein CASSPGPQSPEAFF.